This T cell receptor beta chain was recovered during a study of identical twins. This clonotype was seen a handful of times. Its antigen is currently unknown. TCRdb fed the 5' RACE reads into MiXCR, producing one record per CDR3 protein. The repertoire holds about 530,000 distinct CDR3 sequences, with over 12% as singletons. General study points: Sharing of beta out-of-frame sequences by twins showed a weaker excess.

Germline values: CDR1 MDHEN, CDR2 SYDVKM. V shed 5 bases and J 5 bases; nucleotides not matched to a gene: 4. This CDR3 has 15 residues. This sample also belongs to another study, concerning yellow fever vaccine responses in identical twins.

The chain links TRBV28 to TRBJ2-3; 13 nucleotides agree with TRBD2. The TCR comes from a woman between 18 and 29 years old in good health. Sequencing was performed on CD4+ T cells sorted from blood. The CDR3 loop reads CASSRLAGGVDTQYF. In DNA form, the CDR3 reads TGTGCCAGCAGTAGACTAGCGGGGGGTGTAGATACGCAGTATTTT.